The 12 T cell receptor beta chains below all came from one sample that was sequenced in a study of OX40 agonist ivuxolimab in advanced cancers. Library preparation was by the immunoSEQ multiplex PCR assay. The table was pulled from immuneACCESS by TCRdb, which kept in-frame rearrangements only. Such tables lose some clones; where checked, under half of the loss comes from unresolved V genes, and the rest has no known cause. Across this sample there are around 26,000 clones, with roughly 90% seen only once. Of the sample, around a fifth is held by the ten largest clones. Sequences were derived from CD4+ or CD8+ T cells sorted from blood, sampled in a trial of the OX40 agonist ivuxolimab. These receptors were taken from an adult with an advanced solid tumor such as melanoma, head and neck, liver or kidney cancer.

The CDR3 DNA is TGTGCCAGCACCAATCTCATGAACACTGAAGCTTTCTTT. Translation gives CASTNLMNTEAFF. The V and J genes are TRBV5-8 and TRBJ1-1; D gene uncertain. The CDR3 is 13 amino acids. V shed 6 bases and J shed 0 bases, with 9 bases lying between them. CDR1 is SGHTS and CDR2 is YDEGEE in the germline V gene.

This clone was seen only a few times. The J gene is TRBJ2-3, the V gene TRBV6-4, with TRBD2 matching over 7 bases. The germline V gene has CDR1 MRHNA and CDR2 SNTAGT. The CDR3 has 14 residues. V lost 5 bases and J lost 2; bases outside the gene matches: 4. The CDR3, as DNA: TGTGCCAGCAGTTTAGCGGGTACCACAGATACGCAGTATTTT. Residues: CASSLAGTTDTQYF.

This clone has only one observation. The rearrangement links TRBV5-6 to TRBJ1-2; 7 positions match TRBD1. The CDR3 covers 13 residues. The junction had 4 bases not matched to a gene; V was cut back by 4 bases and J by 4 bases. Germline values: CDR1 SGHDT, CDR2 YYEEEE. In nucleotides, the CDR3 is TGTGCCAGCAGCCCCGGGACAGTCTATGGCTACACCTTC. It yields the protein CASSPGTVYGYTF.

The chain carries TRBV19 and TRBJ1-5, with D tentatively TRBD1 (6 bases). CDR1 is LNHDA and CDR2 is SQIVND in the germline V gene (reference sequence). With 5 bases removed from V and 4 bases from J, the gap between germline ends came to 12 bases. The CDR3 runs 14 residues. The CDR3 sequence is CASSPGQKNQPQHF. The CDR3, as DNA: TGTGCCAGTAGTCCCGGACAGAAAAATCAGCCCCAGCATTTT. Full variable domain (missing parts from reference TRBV19 and TRBJ1-5): DGGITQSPKYLFRKEGQNVTLSCEQNLNHDAMYWYRQDPGQGLRLIYYSQIVNDFQKGDIAEGYSVSREKKESFPLTVTSAQKNPTAFYLCASSPGQKNQPQHFGDGTRLSIL.

By share, this clone ranks as medium-sized (0.01 to 0.1%). CDR3 bases: TGTGCCAGCAGTTCGTCCGACTACGAGCAGTACTTC. It encodes CASSSSDYEQYF. This chain connects TRBV27 to TRBJ2-7; no reliable D call. V was clipped by 4 bases and J by 3 bases, with 7 bases between them. This CDR3 is built from 12 residues. Per the germline V gene, CDR1 is MNHEY and CDR2 is SMNVEV (reference sequence).

This clone has more than one count but fewer than ten. The V and J genes are TRBV19 and TRBJ2-1, with a tentative D call TRBD2 (6 bases). The germline gives CDR1 LNHDA, CDR2 SQIVND (reference sequence). Trimming removed 4 bases from V and 2 bases from J, with 15 bases in between. The CDR3 length is 16 residues. CDR3 DNA: TGTGCCAGTAGTAGCGGGACCCCCCACGCCTACAATGAGCAGTTCTTC. This sequence encodes CASSSGTPHAYNEQFF.

This chain links TRBV27 with TRBJ2-7; 10 nucleotides align to TRBD1. The CDR3 length is 16 residues. The V gene end was trimmed by 0 bases and the J gene end by 4 bases; junction bases not matched to a gene: 6. Germline V gene data show CDR1 as MNHEY and CDR2 as SMNVEV (reference sequence). The CDR3 region is CASSLSGGQGLYEQYF. CDR3 DNA sequence: TGTGCCAGCAGTTTATCAGGGGGACAGGGGCTGTACGAGCAGTACTTC.

J is TRBJ2-1 and V is TRBV5-6; 8 positions match TRBD1. This CDR3 is 15 amino acids long. V dropped 0 bases and J dropped 7; count of bases not matched to a gene: 6. Germline CDR1 and CDR2: SGHDT and YYEEEE. As DNA, the CDR3 is TGTGCCAGCAGCTTGGGGACAGGGCCTAGGAATGAGCAGTTCTTC. Translating it yields CASSLGTGPRNEQFF.

V is TRBV19 and J is TRBJ1-1; TRBD1 aligns across 11 bases. V gave up 10 bases and J gave up 1 base; unmatched junction bases: 8. This CDR3 is 15 amino acids long. From germline, CDR1 is LNHDA and CDR2 SQIVND (reference sequence). The CDR3 nucleotides are TGTGCCACATGGACAGGGGGCGGTTGGAACACTGAAGCTTTCTTT. Its protein is CATWTGGGWNTEAFF. Supplemented by reference TRBV19 and TRBJ1-1, the full variable domain reads DGGITQSPKYLFRKEGQNVTLSCEQNLNHDAMYWYRQDPGQGLRLIYYSQIVNDFQKGDIAEGYSVSREKKESFPLTVTSAQKNPTAFYLCATWTGGGWNTEAFFGQGTRLTVV.

This clone has more than one count but fewer than ten. The chain links TRBV7-8 to TRBJ2-5; D perhaps matches TRBD1 (6 bases). The CDR3 sequence is 15 residues long. V lost 5 bases and J lost 5, with 18 bases in between. The germline V gene encodes CDR1 SGHVS and CDR2 FQNEAQ. The CDR3 loop is CASSLLQGPVETQYF. DNA of the CDR3: TGTGCCAGCAGCCTCCTACAGGGTCCCGTGGAGACCCAGTACTTC.

This chain joins TRBV6-1 and TRBJ1-5; D gene unclear. The V gene lost 0 bases and the J gene lost 4 bases, with 13 bases spanning the gap. Germline CDR1 is MNHNS and CDR2 is SASEGT. The CDR3 runs 16 residues. CDR3 amino acids: CASSEASSEFNQPQHF. CDR3 nucleotide sequence: TGTGCCAGCAGTGAAGCGTCGTCAGAATTTAATCAGCCCCAGCATTTT.

The rearrangement links TRBV5-3 to TRBJ2-3; D tentatively reads TRBD1 or TRBD2 (5 bases each). TRBV5-3 is assigned to the ORF class and has an uncertain function. This CDR3 is 15 amino acids long. Trimming took off 5 bases at V and 1 base at J, with 14 bases between the two ends. The CDR3 sequence: CARRSGTSGTDTQYF. DNA for the CDR3: TGTGCCAGAAGGTCCGGGACCTCTGGCACAGATACGCAGTATTTT.